This T cell receptor beta chain was recorded in a study of cytomegalovirus exposure and HLA in healthy donors. Study findings and constraints: The authors enumerated under 200 TCR beta chains as linked to cytomegalovirus.

The PCR ran on 60 Vbeta and 13 Jbeta primers. Only in-frame clones appear in the TCRdb table, and some are missing; sequencing was by immunoSEQ multiplex PCR. The sample holds about 64,000 clones, about 80% seen once. On this clone itself: Its antigen is unknown.

This receptor was identified in a man younger than 35 in good health and CMV-seropositive. Input material: PBMCs.

The CDR3 sequence is CASSQSGTGWDQPQHF. CDR3 DNA: TGTGCCAGCAGCCAATCGGGGACAGGGTGGGATCAGCCCCAGCATTTT. The gene calls are TRBV7-8 and TRBJ1-5; TRBD1 agrees at 9 bases. Germline trimming cut 5 bases from V and 5 bases from J; bases unmatched to any gene: 10. The length of the CDR3 is 16 residues. Germline-derived CDR1 and CDR2 are SGHVS and FQNEAQ.